Each of the 19 T cell receptor beta chains below was sequenced from the same sample in a study of cytotoxic CD8 clonotypes in ibrutinib-treated CLL. Produced via immunoSEQ multiplex PCR; TCRdb's table is partial and in-frame only. The sample holds roughly 130,000 clones, roughly three quarters seen once. The sequencing used PBMCs, collected after 12 months of ibrutinib treatment. These receptors originate from a human donor with chronic lymphocytic leukemia.

The genes are TRBV9 and TRBJ2-2; D is uncertain. The V and J ends lost 0 bases and 3 bases respectively, with 3 bases between them. Per the germline V gene, CDR1 is SGDLS and CDR2 is YYNGEE. The CDR3 sequence is 13 residues long. Here the CDR3 DNA reads TGTGCCAGCAGCGTAGTGGACACCGGGGAGCTGTTTTTT. Translation: CASSVVDTGELFF.

The chain carries TRBV19 and TRBJ2-1; 9 bases agree with TRBD2. This CDR3 comprises 15 residues. Germline lookup yields CDR1 LNHDA and CDR2 SQIVND (reference sequence). J gave up 3 bases and V 9 bases, and 9 bases lay outside the gene matches. In DNA, the CDR3 is TGTGCCAGCACCCGGCTAGCGGGGATCTACAATGAGCAGTTCTTC. It specifies CASTRLAGIYNEQFF.

This chain links TRBV11-2 with TRBJ1-2; unclear D gene. Germline V gene data show CDR1 as SGHAT and CDR2 as FQNNGV. The CDR3 has 16 residues. Between the trimmed V and J ends, which lost 5 bases and 8 bases, there was a span of 24 bases. The CDR3 region is CASSPHPDRRVAGYTF. CDR3 DNA: TGTGCCAGCAGCCCTCACCCGGACCGACGAGTCGCGGGCTACACCTTC.

The chain joins TRBV6-6 to TRBJ1-1; TRBD1 might be the D (5 bases). CDR1 and CDR2 (germline): MNHNY, SVGAGI (reference sequence). The CDR3 length is 15 residues. Trimming removed 6 bases at V and 1 base at J, with 15 bases between. CDR3 residues: CASSPRGGRNTEAFF. The DNA for the CDR3 is TGTGCCAGCAGCCCTCGGGGGGGGAGGAACACTGAAGCTTTCTTT.

The CDR3 is CASSQDLRWTGNEKLFF. The CDR3 DNA follows: TGTGCCAGCAGCCAAGATCTTAGGTGGACAGGAAACGAAAAACTGTTTTTT. The J gene is TRBJ1-4, the V gene TRBV4-2; the match to TRBD1 covers 7 bases. The CDR3 has 17 amino acids. The V segment lost 0 bases and the J segment 8 bases; nucleotides outside the gene matches: 12. Germline assignment: CDR1 LGHNA and CDR2 YNFKEQ.

The chain links TRBV4-2 to TRBJ1-5; TRBD1 agrees at 7 bases. The length of the CDR3 is 14 residues. The trim removed 4 bases at V and 7 bases at J, leaving 7 bases unmatched. CDR1 is LGHNA, CDR2 YNFKEQ, per germline. The CDR3 region has the DNA TGTGCCAGCAGCCCAGGGGGGCAAAGGCAGCCCCAGCATTTT. The encoded protein is CASSPGGQRQPQHF.

The rearrangement links TRBV6-6 to TRBJ2-7; weak D call: TRBD1 (5 bases). CDR3 length: 14 amino acids. CDR1 is MNHNY, CDR2 SVGAGI, per germline (reference sequence). The ends were cut back, 8 bases at V and 2 bases at J, with 16 bases in the middle. The CDR3 sequence: CASSDTNLPYEQYF. The CDR3 DNA follows: TGTGCCAGCTCGGACACTAATCTACCCTACGAGCAGTACTTC.

This clone was counted a single time. The chain links TRBV15 to TRBJ2-4; 14 nucleotides align to TRBD2. The CDR3 has 16 amino acids. V lost 3 bases and J lost 4; bases outside the gene matches: 2. The V gene's germline CDR1 is LNHNV and CDR2 YYDKDF (reference sequence). The CDR3 coding sequence is TGTGCCACCAGCAGGGGACTAGCGGGAGAAAAAAACATTCAGTACTTC. It encodes CATSRGLAGEKNIQYF.

About this clone itself: Compared with germline, one end of the junction differs, possibly owing to a read error. J is TRBJ2-7 and V is TRBV28; possible D gene TRBD2, 7 bases. Germline V gene lookup returns CDR1 MDHEN and CDR2 SYDVKM. CDR3 length: 14 residues. CDR3 sequence (DNA): TGTGCCAGCAGAACTGGGGGGGCCGCTGACCTTTCCGCGTTC. Its protein product is CASRTGGAADLSAF.

The chain uses TRBV7-7 and TRBJ1-1; 8 nucleotides line up with TRBD1. The CDR3 is 16 residues long. CDR1 is SSHAT, CDR2 FNYEAQ, per germline (reference sequence). V was pared by 5 bases and J by 5 bases, with 13 bases of the junction left unmatched. The CDR3 spells CASSIHDRGARTEAFF. The CDR3 DNA reads TGTGCCAGCAGCATCCATGACAGGGGAGCTAGGACTGAAGCTTTCTTT.

This sequence joins TRBV9 and TRBJ2-2, with 8 bases identical to TRBD1. Germline lookup yields CDR1 SGDLS and CDR2 YYNGEE. J was trimmed by 6 bases and V by 6 bases; bases with no gene match: 4. This CDR3 has 13 residues. The CDR3 bases are TGTGCCAGCACCCAGGGGGCAGCCGGGGAGCTGTTTTTT. The encoded protein is CASTQGAAGELFF.

The chain recombines TRBV5-5 with TRBJ2-7, with a possible D match to TRBD1 (5 bases). The germline V gene encodes CDR1 SGHKS and CDR2 YYEKEE (reference sequence). The CDR3 is 14 amino acids. The V and J ends lost 0 bases and 1 base respectively, with 8 bases between them. The CDR3 spells CASSLAAGSYEQYF. CDR3 DNA sequence: TGTGCCAGCAGCTTGGCTGCAGGGTCCTACGAGCAGTACTTC.

The chain employs TRBV10-3 and TRBJ2-7; TRBD2 agrees at 12 bases. Looked up from germline, CDR1 is ENHRY and CDR2 is SYGVKD. The CDR3 consists of 14 residues. Germline trimming cut 8 bases from V and 7 bases from J; bases unmatched to any gene: 9. CDR3 DNA: TGTGCCATCCAACGGACTAGCGGGATAGGAGAGCAGTACTTC. As protein: CAIQRTSGIGEQYF.

The chain recombines TRBV1 with TRBJ2-5; the table's D gene call, TRBD2, was not cross checked with the DNA. TRBV1 is described as a pseudogene. This CDR3 is 17 amino acids long. This CDR3 is CTSSQAYGGRREETQYF. CDR3 in DNA: TGCACCAGCAGCCAAGCGTATGGGGGGAGACGGGAAGAGACCCAGTACTTC.

The table lists this clone with a few counts. V gene TRBV11-2 combines with J gene TRBJ1-1, with TRBD1 as a possible D gene (5 bases). Trimming removed 5 bases from V and 2 bases from J, with 15 bases in between. Germline CDR1 and CDR2: SGHAT and FQNNGV. CDR3 size: 15 residues. The CDR3 loop is CASSHLGTANTEAFF. CDR3 DNA: TGTGCCAGCAGCCATCTCGGGACCGCTAACACTGAAGCTTTCTTT.

This clone occurred a few times. V and J are TRBV6-5 and TRBJ2-2, with D possibly being TRBD2 (6 bases). The germline V gene has CDR1 MNHEY and CDR2 SVGAGI. The length of the CDR3 is 11 residues. V was pared by 10 bases and J by 7 bases, with 10 bases between. CDR3 coding DNA: TGTGCCACCAGGGAGGTCGGGGAGCTGTTTTTT. This encodes CATREVGELFF.

This clone has a single count. The chain links TRBV4-1 to TRBJ2-3, with 9 positions matching TRBD2. The CDR3 length is 16 residues. With 4 bases clipped from V and 5 bases from J, the junction kept 10 bases outside the gene matches. Germline CDR1 MGHRA, CDR2 YSYEKL. For the CDR3, the DNA is TGCGCCAGCAGCCTTAGATTAGCGGGAGCCATAGATACGCAGTATTTT. Residues: CASSLRLAGAIDTQYF.

The rearrangement joins TRBV18 to TRBJ2-2; 9 bases agree with TRBD2. The J segment lost 2 bases and the V segment lost 2 bases, leaving 6 bases of the junction unmatched. Germline loops: CDR1 KGHSH, CDR2 LQKENI. The CDR3 has 17 amino acids. CDR3 amino acids: CASSPIYSGSNTGELFF. The CDR3 coding sequence is TGTGCCAGCTCACCAATCTATAGCGGGAGCAACACCGGGGAGCTGTTTTTT.

The gene calls are TRBV5-8 and TRBJ2-7; tentatively, D is TRBD1 (6 bases). V lost 1 base to trimming and J lost 4 bases, with 21 bases between them. The CDR3 is 17 amino acids. Per the germline V gene, CDR1 is SGHTS and CDR2 is YDEGEE. The CDR3 region is CASSLPAAKGEPYEQYF. CDR3 in DNA: TGTGCCAGCAGCTTGCCGGCAGCCAAGGGGGAACCATACGAGCAGTACTTC.